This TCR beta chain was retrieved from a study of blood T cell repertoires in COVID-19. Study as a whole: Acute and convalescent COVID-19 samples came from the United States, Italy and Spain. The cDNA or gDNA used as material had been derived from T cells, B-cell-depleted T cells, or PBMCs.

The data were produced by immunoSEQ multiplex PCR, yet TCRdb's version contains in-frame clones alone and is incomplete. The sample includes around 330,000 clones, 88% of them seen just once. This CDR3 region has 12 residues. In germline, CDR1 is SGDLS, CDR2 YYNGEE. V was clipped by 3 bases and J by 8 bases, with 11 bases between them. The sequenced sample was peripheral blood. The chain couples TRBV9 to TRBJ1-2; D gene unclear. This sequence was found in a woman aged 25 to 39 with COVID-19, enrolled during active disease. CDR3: CASSALSRGYTF. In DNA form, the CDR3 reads TGTGCCAGCAGCGCCCTCTCGAGAGGCTACACCTTC.